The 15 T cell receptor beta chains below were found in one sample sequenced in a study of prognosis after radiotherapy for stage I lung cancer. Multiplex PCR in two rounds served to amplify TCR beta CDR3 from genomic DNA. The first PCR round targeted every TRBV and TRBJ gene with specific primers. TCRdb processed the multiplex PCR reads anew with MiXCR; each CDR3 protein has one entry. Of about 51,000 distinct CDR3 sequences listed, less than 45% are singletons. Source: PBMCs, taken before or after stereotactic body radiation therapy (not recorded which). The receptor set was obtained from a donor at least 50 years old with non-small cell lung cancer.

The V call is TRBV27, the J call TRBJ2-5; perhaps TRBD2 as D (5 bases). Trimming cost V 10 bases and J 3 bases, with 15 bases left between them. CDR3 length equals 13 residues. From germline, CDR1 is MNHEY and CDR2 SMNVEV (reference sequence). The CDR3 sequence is CAISPDGEETQYF. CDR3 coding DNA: TGTGCCATCAGCCCGGACGGGGAAGAGACCCAGTACTTC.

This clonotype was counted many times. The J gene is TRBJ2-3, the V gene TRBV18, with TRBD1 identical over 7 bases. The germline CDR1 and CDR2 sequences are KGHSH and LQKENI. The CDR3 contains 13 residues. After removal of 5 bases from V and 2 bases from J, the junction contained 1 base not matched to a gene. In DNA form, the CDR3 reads TGTGCCAGCTCAGGACAGGTCACAGATACGCAGTATTTT. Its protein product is CASSGQVTDTQYF.

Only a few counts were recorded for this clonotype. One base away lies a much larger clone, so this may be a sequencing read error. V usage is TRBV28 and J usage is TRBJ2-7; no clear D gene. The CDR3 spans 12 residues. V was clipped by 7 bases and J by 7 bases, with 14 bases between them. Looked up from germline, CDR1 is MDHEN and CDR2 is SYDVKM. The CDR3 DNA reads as TGTGCCAGCATCCCCCGGGTACGAGAGCAGTACTTC. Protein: CASIPRVREQYF.

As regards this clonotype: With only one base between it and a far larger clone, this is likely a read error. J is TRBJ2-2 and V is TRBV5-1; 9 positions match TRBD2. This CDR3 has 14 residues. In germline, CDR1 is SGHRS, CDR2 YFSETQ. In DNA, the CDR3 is TGTGCCACCTATCTAGCGGGACCCACCGGGGAGCTGTTTTTT. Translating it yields CATYLAGPTGELFF.

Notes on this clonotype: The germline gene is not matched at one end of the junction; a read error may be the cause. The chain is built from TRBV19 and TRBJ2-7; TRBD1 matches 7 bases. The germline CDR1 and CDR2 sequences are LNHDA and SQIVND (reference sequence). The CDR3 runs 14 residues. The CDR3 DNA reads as TGTGCCATTAGTACGGAGGACAGGCGAACGACGCAGTACTTC. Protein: CAISTEDRRTTQYF.

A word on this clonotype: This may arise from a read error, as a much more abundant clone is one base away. The CDR3 coding sequence is TGTGTCATCAGTGAGTCAGGGGATGAGCAGTTCTTC. Protein product: CVISESGDEQFF. The J gene is TRBJ2-1, the V gene TRBV6-4; tentatively, D is TRBD1 (6 bases). The CDR3 runs to 12 residues. Germline V gives CDR1 MRHNA, CDR2 SNTAGT.

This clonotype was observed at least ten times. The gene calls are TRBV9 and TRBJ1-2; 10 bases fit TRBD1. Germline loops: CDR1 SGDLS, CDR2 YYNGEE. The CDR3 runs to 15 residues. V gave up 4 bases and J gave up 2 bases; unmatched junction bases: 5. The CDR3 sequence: CASSLWTGGNYGYTF. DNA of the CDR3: TGTGCCAGCAGCCTTTGGACAGGGGGAAACTATGGCTACACCTTC.

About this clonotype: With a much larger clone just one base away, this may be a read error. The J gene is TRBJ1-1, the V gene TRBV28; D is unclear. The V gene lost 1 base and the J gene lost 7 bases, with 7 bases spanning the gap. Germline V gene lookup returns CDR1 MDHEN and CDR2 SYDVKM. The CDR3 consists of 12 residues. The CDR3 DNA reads TGTGCCAGCAGTTTATCTAGCAATGAAGCTTTCTTT. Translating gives CASSLSSNEAFF.

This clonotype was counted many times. The CDR3 DNA reads TGTGCCAGCAGTGAAGCACAGGGTGTCGCAGATACGCAGTATTTT. It specifies CASSEAQGVADTQYF. The V gene is TRBV6-1, the J gene TRBJ2-3, with D tentatively TRBD1 (6 bases). CDR3 length equals 15 residues. Germline lookup yields CDR1 MNHNS and CDR2 SASEGT. V was clipped by 0 bases and J by 4 bases, with 11 bases between them.

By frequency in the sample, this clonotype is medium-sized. CDR3 protein: CSARSLVTGESAPLHF. The CDR3 bases are TGCAGTGCTAGGAGCTTGGTGACAGGGGAAAGCGCACCCCTCCACTTT. The chain combines TRBV20-1 with TRBJ1-6; 8 nucleotides match TRBD1. The V and J ends lost 3 bases and 11 bases, in that order; junction bases with no gene match: 15. CDR1 is DFQATT and CDR2 is SNEGSKA in the germline V gene (reference sequence). This CDR3 is 16 amino acids long.

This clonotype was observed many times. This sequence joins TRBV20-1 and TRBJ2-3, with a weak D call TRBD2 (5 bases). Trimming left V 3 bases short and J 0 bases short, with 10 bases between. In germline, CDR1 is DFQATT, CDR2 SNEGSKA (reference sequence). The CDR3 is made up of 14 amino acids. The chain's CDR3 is CSASAADSTDTQYF. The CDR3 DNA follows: TGCAGTGCTAGTGCAGCGGATAGCACAGATACGCAGTATTTT.

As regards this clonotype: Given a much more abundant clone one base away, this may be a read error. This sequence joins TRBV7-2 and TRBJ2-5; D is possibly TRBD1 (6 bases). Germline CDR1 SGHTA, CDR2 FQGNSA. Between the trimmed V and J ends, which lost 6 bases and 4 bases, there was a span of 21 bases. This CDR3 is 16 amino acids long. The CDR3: CASRPPGRGIGETQYF. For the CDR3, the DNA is TGTGCCAGCAGACCGCCCGGCAGGGGAATTGGAGAGACCCAGTACTTC.

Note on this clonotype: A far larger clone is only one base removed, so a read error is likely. CDR3 in DNA: TGTGCCAGCAGTGACCAGGGACGGCACTATGTCTACACCTTC. Protein sequence: CASSDQGRHYVYTF. The chain has TRBV6-4 and TRBJ1-2, with a possible D match to TRBD1 (5 bases). The CDR3 is made up of 14 amino acids. Germline loops: CDR1 MRHNA, CDR2 SNTAGT.

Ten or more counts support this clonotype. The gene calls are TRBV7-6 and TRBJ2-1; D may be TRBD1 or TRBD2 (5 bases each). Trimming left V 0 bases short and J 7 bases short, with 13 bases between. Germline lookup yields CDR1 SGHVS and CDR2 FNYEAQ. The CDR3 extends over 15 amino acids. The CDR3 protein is CASSLAFSGGNEQFF. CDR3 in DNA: TGTGCCAGCAGCTTAGCTTTTAGTGGGGGAAATGAGCAGTTCTTC.

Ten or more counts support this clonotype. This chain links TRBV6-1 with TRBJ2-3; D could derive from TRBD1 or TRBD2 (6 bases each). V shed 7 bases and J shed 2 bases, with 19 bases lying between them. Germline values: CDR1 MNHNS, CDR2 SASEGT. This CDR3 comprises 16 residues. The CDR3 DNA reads TGTGCCAGCAATCCCGGGGGCGGCCGATACACAGATACGCAGTATTTT. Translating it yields CASNPGGGRYTDTQYF.